One and the same sample provided the 21 T cell receptor beta chains below, sequenced in a study of CD8 T cells in Susac syndrome. A quantity of about 0.5 to 1 ug RNA underwent reverse transcription using random hexamers. TCRdb ran MiXCR on the immunoSEQ multiplex PCR reads and lists one entry per CDR3 protein. Seen here are roughly 250,000 distinct CDR3 sequences, 90% to 96% observed once, and the top ten hold approximately 0.1%. Source material: CD4+ T cells from PBMCs. These TCRs come from a human donor with Susac syndrome.

This rearrangement joins TRBV30 to TRBJ2-1; D could derive from TRBD1 or TRBD2 (5 bases each). Germline CDR1 is GTSNPN and CDR2 is SVGIG (reference sequence). The CDR3 runs to 12 residues. V shed 0 bases and J shed 7 bases, with 7 bases lying between them. CDR3 DNA sequence: TGTGCCTGGAGTGTATGGGGGAATGAGCAGTTCTTC. Protein sequence: CAWSVWGNEQFF.

This chain joins TRBV7-9 and TRBJ2-1, with a weak D call TRBD1 (5 bases). The CDR3 is made up of 12 amino acids. V gave up 7 bases and J gave up 15 bases, with 19 bases separating them. Germline V lookup: CDR1 SEHNR, CDR2 FQNEAQ (reference sequence). The CDR3 DNA reads as TGTGCCAGCACCTTGACCGACAGCCCCGGGTTCTTC. Translation: CASTLTDSPGFF.

This chain joins TRBV6-5 and TRBJ1-2; 8 bases line up with TRBD1. The ends lost 5 bases at V and 4 bases at J; junction bases unmatched: 3. Per the germline V gene, CDR1 is MNHEY and CDR2 is SVGAGI. The CDR3 has 13 residues. The CDR3 DNA is TGTGCCAGCAGTCGGACAGGGAGCTATGGCTACACCTTC. Amino acids: CASSRTGSYGYTF.

The chain has TRBV30 and TRBJ1-5, with 8 nucleotides matching TRBD1. V was pared by 5 bases and J by 4 bases, with 1 base of the junction left unmatched. The V gene's germline CDR1 is GTSNPN and CDR2 SVGIG (reference sequence). The CDR3 consists of 12 residues. CDR3 nucleotide sequence: TGTGCCTGGGGACAGGGAAATCAGCCCCAGCATTTT. Protein: CAWGQGNQPQHF.

The chain links TRBV5-1 to TRBJ1-4, with 7 bases fitting TRBD1. V shed 4 bases and J 5 bases; nucleotides not matched to a gene: 5. CDR3 length: 14 amino acids. Germline values: CDR1 SGHRS, CDR2 YFSETQ. CDR3: CASSPGTANEKLFF. DNA for the CDR3: TGCGCCAGCAGCCCGGGGACAGCAAATGAAAAACTGTTTTTT. Full variable domain (rest looked up from reference TRBV5-1 and TRBJ1-4): KAGVTQTPRYLIKTRGQQVTLSCSPISGHRSVSWYQQTPGQGLQFLFEYFSETQRNKGNFPGRFSGRQFSNSRSEMNVSTLELGDSALYLCASSPGTANEKLFFGSGTQLSVL.

The V and J genes are TRBV5-1 and TRBJ1-1; the D is unclear. CDR1 and CDR2 from the germline V gene are SGHRS and YFSETQ. With 4 bases removed from V and 0 bases from J, the gap between germline ends came to 16 bases. This CDR3 spans 16 amino acids. The CDR3 coding sequence is TGCGCCAGCAGCCCGGTTCGCGGCCACATGAACACTGAAGCTTTCTTT. It encodes CASSPVRGHMNTEAFF.

The chain uses TRBV29-1 and TRBJ1-3; D gene ambiguous. The CDR3 is 13 amino acids. The germline CDR1 and CDR2 sequences are SQVTM and ANQGSEA. V was cut by 5 bases and J by 2 bases, with 10 bases left in between. CDR3 bases: TGCAGCGTTCGGAGGGTCGCTGGAAACACCATATATTTT. This codes for CSVRRVAGNTIYF.

The V and J genes are TRBV4-2 and TRBJ2-5; TRBD2 matches at 8 bases. Germline V gene data show CDR1 as LGHNA and CDR2 as YNFKEQ. V dropped 0 bases and J dropped 4; count of bases not matched to a gene: 10. The CDR3 runs 17 residues. This CDR3 reads CASSQDGREGRRETQYF. In nucleotides, the CDR3 is TGTGCCAGCAGCCAAGACGGCCGGGAGGGCCGAAGAGAGACCCAGTACTTC.

This rearrangement joins TRBV30 to TRBJ2-6; D possibly matches TRBD1 or TRBD2 (6 bases each). Trimming stripped 7 bases from V and 0 bases from J, with 13 bases between. This CDR3 contains 15 residues. Germline V lookup: CDR1 GTSNPN, CDR2 SVGIG (reference sequence). In DNA, the CDR3 is TGTGCCTCGCAAGGGGGGACCTCTGGGGCCAACGTCCTGACTTTC. Translation gives CASQGGTSGANVLTF.

CDR3 nucleotides: TGTGCCAGCAGCAACCCAACTCCCGGGGAGCTGTTTTTT. Translation gives CASSNPTPGELFF. The genes are TRBV21-1 and TRBJ2-2. TRBV21-1 is assigned pseudogene status. There are 13 residues in the CDR3.

This sequence joins TRBV29-1 and TRBJ2-3; TRBD1 matches at 9 bases. CDR1 SQVTM and CDR2 ANQGSEA come from the germline V gene. V was clipped by 1 base and J by 3 bases; unmatched bases: 2. This CDR3 spans 14 amino acids. The CDR3 coding sequence is TGCAGCGTTGAAGGGGGGACAGGGACAGATACGCAGTATTTT. Amino acid sequence: CSVEGGTGTDTQYF.

The chain uses TRBV10-3 and TRBJ2-1, with D perhaps matching TRBD1 (5 bases). From germline, CDR1 is ENHRY and CDR2 SYGVKD. Trimming took 7 bases from V and 9 from J, leaving 16 bases between them. The CDR3 spans 13 residues. CDR3 amino acids: CAIIPQFGAEQFF. CDR3 DNA sequence: TGTGCCATCATTCCCCAGTTTGGGGCTGAGCAGTTCTTC.

V usage is TRBV5-1 and J usage is TRBJ1-2, with D perhaps matching TRBD1 (5 bases). The length of the CDR3 is 15 residues. Germline CDR1 and CDR2: SGHRS and YFSETQ. V was clipped by 0 bases and J by 2 bases, with 11 bases between them. CDR3 sequence: CASSLDAGDNYGYTF. The CDR3 region has the DNA TGCGCCAGCAGCTTGGATGCGGGGGACAACTATGGCTACACCTTC.

The rearrangement joins TRBV24-1 to TRBJ1-2; TRBD1 might be the D (5 bases). Germline loops: CDR1 KGHDR, CDR2 SFDVKD. Trimming cost V 3 bases and J 2 bases, with 12 bases left between them. This CDR3 contains 15 residues. CDR3 coding DNA: TGTGCCACCAGTGATAACGGGGGGAACAACTATGGCTACACCTTC. This encodes CATSDNGGNNYGYTF.

The chain couples TRBV2 to TRBJ1-1; the match to TRBD1 covers 7 bases. Germline trimming cut 0 bases from V and 5 bases from J; bases unmatched to any gene: 6. Germline assignment: CDR1 SNHLY and CDR2 FYNNEI. The CDR3 contains 15 residues. The CDR3 sequence: CASSEAWQGETEAFF. CDR3 coding DNA: TGTGCCAGCAGTGAAGCTTGGCAGGGGGAGACTGAAGCTTTCTTT.

The rearrangement joins TRBV20-1 to TRBJ2-7; 8 nucleotides align to TRBD1. CDR1 DFQATT and CDR2 SNEGSKA come from the germline V gene (reference sequence). Trimming took 4 bases from V and 6 from J; bases not matched to a gene: 5. The CDR3 runs to 12 residues. The DNA for the CDR3 is TGCAGTGCTAAGTTGACAGGGGTCGAGCAGTACTTC. This translates into CSAKLTGVEQYF.

The chain couples TRBV27 to TRBJ2-7, with D unresolved. Germline CDR1 is MNHEY and CDR2 is SMNVEV (reference sequence). V lost 4 bases and J 2 bases, leaving 9 bases between the germline ends. This CDR3 has 13 amino acids. CDR3 region: CASSSSPPYEQYF. The DNA for the CDR3 is TGTGCCAGCAGTTCAAGCCCGCCCTACGAGCAGTACTTC.

The chain uses TRBV28 and TRBJ1-1, with D possibly matching TRBD1 (6 bases). The germline V and J ends were trimmed by 4 bases and 8 bases, with 8 bases remaining between them. The CDR3 is 11 amino acids. Germline V gene lookup returns CDR1 MDHEN and CDR2 SYDVKM. CDR3 bases: TGTGCCAGCAGTTGGACAGTCGAAGCTTTCTTT. Amino acids: CASSWTVEAFF.

This sequence joins TRBV10-3 and TRBJ1-5, with D possibly TRBD1 on 6 matching bases. The CDR3 extends over 16 amino acids. CDR1 is ENHRY, CDR2 SYGVKD, per germline. Trimming pared 4 bases from V and 6 bases from J, leaving 19 bases between. The CDR3 spells CAISGAPTGNSQPQHF. The CDR3 region has the DNA TGTGCCATCAGTGGGGCCCCAACAGGGAACAGTCAGCCCCAGCATTTT.

This sequence joins TRBV14 and TRBJ1-1; TRBD1 matches 10 bases. With V trimmed by 4 bases and J by 5 bases, 7 bases remained unmatched. This CDR3 spans 15 amino acids. CDR1 and CDR2 (germline): SGHDN, FVKESK. CDR3 bases: TGTGCCAGCAGCCCTTCGGGACAGGGGTGGACTGAAGCTTTCTTT. It translates to CASSPSGQGWTEAFF.

V usage is TRBV15 and J usage is TRBJ1-2; D is perhaps TRBD1 (6 bases). The V end was cut by 5 bases, the J end by 4 bases, with 11 bases between. The germline CDR1 and CDR2 sequences are LNHNV and YYDKDF (reference sequence). The CDR3 spans 13 residues. CDR3 nucleotide sequence: TGTGCCACCAGCTTACAGGGATTCTATGGCTACACCTTC. This encodes CATSLQGFYGYTF. Full variable domain (rest looked up from reference TRBV15 and TRBJ1-2): DAMVIQNPRYQVTQFGKPVTLSCSQTLNHNVMYWYQQKSSQAPKLLFHYYDKDFNNEADTPDNFQSRRPNTSFCFLDIRSPGLGDTAMYLCATSLQGFYGYTFGSGTRLTVV.